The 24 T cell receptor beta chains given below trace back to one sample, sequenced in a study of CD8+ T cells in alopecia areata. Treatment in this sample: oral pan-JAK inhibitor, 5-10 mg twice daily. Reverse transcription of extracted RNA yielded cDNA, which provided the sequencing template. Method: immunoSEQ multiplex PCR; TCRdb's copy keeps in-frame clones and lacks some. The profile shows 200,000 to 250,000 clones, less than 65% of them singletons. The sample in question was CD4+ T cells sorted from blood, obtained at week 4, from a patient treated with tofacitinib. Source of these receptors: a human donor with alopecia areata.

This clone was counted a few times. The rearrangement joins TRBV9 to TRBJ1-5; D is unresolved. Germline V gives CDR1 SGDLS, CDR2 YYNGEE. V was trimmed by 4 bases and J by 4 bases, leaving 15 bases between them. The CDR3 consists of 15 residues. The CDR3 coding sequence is TGTGCCAGCAGCCCGACCCCCGATGGGAATCAGCCCCAGCATTTT. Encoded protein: CASSPTPDGNQPQHF. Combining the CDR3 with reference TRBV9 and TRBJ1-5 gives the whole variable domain DSGVTQTPKHLITATGQRVTLRCSPRSGDLSVYWYQQSLDQGLQFLIQYYNGEERAKGNILERFSAQQFPDLHSELNLSSLELGDSALYFCASSPTPDGNQPQHFGDGTRLSIL.

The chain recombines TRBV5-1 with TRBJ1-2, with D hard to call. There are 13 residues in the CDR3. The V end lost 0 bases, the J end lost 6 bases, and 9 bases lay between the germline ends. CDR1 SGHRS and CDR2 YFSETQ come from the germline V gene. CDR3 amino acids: CASSLETTHGYTF. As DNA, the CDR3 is TGCGCCAGCAGCTTGGAGACAACTCATGGCTACACCTTC.

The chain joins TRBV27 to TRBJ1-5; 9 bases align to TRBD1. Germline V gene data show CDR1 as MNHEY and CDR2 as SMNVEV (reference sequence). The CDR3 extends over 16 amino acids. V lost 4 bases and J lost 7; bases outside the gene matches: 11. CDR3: CASSSDTGGRGQPQHF. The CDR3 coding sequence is TGTGCCAGCAGTTCAGATACAGGGGGCAGAGGGCAGCCCCAGCATTTT.

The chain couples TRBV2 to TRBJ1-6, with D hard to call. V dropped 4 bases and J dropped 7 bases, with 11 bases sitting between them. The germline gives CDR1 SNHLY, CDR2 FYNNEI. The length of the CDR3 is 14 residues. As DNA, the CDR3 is TGTGCCAGCAGTGTCAGCAAAGGGAATTCACCCCTCCACTTT. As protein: CASSVSKGNSPLHF.

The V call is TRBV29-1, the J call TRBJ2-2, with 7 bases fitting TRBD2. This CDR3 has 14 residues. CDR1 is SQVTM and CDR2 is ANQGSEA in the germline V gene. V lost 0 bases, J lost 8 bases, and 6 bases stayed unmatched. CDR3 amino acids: CSVEDIASGGELFF. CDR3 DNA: TGCAGCGTTGAAGATATAGCTAGCGGAGGGGAGCTGTTTTTT.

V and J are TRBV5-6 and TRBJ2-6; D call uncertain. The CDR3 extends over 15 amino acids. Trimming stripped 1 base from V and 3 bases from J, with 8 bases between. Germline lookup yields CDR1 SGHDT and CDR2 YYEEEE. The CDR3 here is CASSLSPGGANVLTF. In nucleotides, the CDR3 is TGTGCCAGCAGCTTGTCACCGGGTGGGGCCAACGTCCTGACTTTC.

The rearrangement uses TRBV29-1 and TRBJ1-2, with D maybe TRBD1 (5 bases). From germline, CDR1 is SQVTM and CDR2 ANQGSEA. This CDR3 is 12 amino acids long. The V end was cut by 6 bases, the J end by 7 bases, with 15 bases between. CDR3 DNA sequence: TGCAGCGTACACCCTCAGGGATTTGGCTACACCTTC. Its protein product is CSVHPQGFGYTF.

The CDR3 region is CASSPQSQSSYNEQFF. CDR3 sequence (DNA): TGTGCCAGCTCACCACAGAGTCAAAGCTCCTACAATGAGCAGTTCTTC. This chain uses TRBV18 with TRBJ2-1; no definite D call. The germline V and J ends were trimmed by 1 base and 0 bases, with 10 bases remaining between them. Germline V CDR1 and CDR2: KGHSH, LQKENI. This CDR3 spans 16 amino acids.

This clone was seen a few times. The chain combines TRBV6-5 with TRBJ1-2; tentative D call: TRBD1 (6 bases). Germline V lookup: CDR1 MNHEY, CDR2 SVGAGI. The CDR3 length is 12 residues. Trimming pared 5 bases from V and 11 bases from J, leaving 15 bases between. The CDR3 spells CASSTRLTGYTF. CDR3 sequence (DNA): TGTGCCAGCAGTACGAGACTTACAGGGTACACCTTC.

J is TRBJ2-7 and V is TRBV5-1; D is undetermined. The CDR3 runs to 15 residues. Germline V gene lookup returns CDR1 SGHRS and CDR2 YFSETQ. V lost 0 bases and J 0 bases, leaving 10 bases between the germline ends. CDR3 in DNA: TGCGCCAGCAGCTTGGCCCCCGCGGCCTCCTACGAGCAGTACTTC. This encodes CASSLAPAASYEQYF.

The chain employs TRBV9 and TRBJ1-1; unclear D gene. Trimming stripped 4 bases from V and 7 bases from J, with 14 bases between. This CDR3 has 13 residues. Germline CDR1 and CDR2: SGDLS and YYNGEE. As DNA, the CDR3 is TGTGCCAGCAGCCCGGGTCGGGGAGTTGAAGCTTTCTTT. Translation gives CASSPGRGVEAFF.

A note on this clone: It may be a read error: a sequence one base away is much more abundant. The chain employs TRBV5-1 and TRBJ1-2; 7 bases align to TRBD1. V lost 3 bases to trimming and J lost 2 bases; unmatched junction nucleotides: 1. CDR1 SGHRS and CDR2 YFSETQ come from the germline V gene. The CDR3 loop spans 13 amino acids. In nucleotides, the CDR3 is TGCGCCAGCAGCTCGGGACAGAACTATGGCTACACCTTC. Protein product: CASSSGQNYGYTF. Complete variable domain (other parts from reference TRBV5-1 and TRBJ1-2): KAGVTQTPRYLIKTRGQQVTLSCSPISGHRSVSWYQQTPGQGLQFLFEYFSETQRNKGNFPGRFSGRQFSNSRSEMNVSTLELGDSALYLCASSSGQNYGYTFGSGTRLTVV.

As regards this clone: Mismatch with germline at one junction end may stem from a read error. CDR3 DNA: TGTGCAACCAGCCGCGGGTTGCAAACCGGGGAGCTGTTTTTT. Its translation is CATSRGLQTGELFF. J is TRBJ2-2 and V is TRBV5-1; the D gene is possibly TRBD2 (5 bases). The germline V gene has CDR1 SGHRS and CDR2 YFSETQ. There are 14 residues in the CDR3. Using reference TRBV5-1 and TRBJ2-2 for the parts outside the CDR3, the full variable domain is KAGVTQTPRYLIKTRGQQVTLSCSPISGHRSVSWYQQTPGQGLQFLFEYFSETQRNKGNFPGRFSGRQFSNSRSEMNVSTLELGDSALYLCATSRGLQTGELFFGEGSRLTVL.

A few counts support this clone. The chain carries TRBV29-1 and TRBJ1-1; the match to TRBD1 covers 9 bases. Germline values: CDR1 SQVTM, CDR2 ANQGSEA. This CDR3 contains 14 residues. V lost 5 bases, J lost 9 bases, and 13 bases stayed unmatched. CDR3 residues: CSVSGTEGQGKAFF. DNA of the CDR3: TGCAGCGTTTCAGGGACAGAGGGACAGGGAAAAGCTTTCTTT.

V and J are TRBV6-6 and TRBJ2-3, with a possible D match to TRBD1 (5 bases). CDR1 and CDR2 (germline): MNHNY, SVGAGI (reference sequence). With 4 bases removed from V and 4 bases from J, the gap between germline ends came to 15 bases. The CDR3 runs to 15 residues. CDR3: CASSSQGGVADTQYF. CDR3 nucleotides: TGTGCCAGCAGTTCCCAGGGTGGAGTAGCAGATACGCAGTATTTT.

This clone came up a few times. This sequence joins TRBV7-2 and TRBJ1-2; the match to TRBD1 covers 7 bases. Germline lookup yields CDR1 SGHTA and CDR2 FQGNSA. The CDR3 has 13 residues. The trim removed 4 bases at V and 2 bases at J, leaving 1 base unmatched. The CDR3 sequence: CASSWDRNYGYTF. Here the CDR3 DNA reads TGTGCCAGCAGCTGGGACAGAAACTATGGCTACACCTTC.

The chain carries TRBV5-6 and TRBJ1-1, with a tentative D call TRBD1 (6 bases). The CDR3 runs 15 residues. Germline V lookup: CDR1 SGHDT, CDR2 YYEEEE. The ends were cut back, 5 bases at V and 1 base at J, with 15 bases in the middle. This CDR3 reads CASRYVTGKNTEAFF. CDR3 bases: TGTGCCAGCAGGTACGTAACAGGGAAGAACACTGAAGCTTTCTTT. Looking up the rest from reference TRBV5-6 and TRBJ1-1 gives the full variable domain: DAGVTQSPTHLIKTRGQQVTLRCSPKSGHDTVSWYQQALGQGPQFIFQYYEEEERQRGNFPDRFSGHQFPNYSSELNVNALLLGDSALYLCASRYVTGKNTEAFFGQGTRLTVV.

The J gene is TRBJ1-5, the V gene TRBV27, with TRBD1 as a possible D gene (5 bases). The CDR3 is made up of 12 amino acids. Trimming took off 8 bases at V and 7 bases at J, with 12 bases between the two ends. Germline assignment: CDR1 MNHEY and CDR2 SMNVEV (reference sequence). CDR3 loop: CASSSWGQPQHF. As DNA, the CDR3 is TGTGCCAGCTCCTCCTGGGGGCAGCCCCAGCATTTT.

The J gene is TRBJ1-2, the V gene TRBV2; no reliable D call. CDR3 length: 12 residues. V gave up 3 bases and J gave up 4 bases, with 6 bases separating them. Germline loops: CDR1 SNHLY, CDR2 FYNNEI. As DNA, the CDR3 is TGTGCCAGCAGTGATAACTCCTATGGCTACACCTTC. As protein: CASSDNSYGYTF.

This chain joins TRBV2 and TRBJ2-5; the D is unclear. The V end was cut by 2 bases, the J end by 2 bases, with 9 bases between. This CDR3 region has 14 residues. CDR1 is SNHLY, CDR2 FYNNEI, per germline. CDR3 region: CASSERRIQETQYF. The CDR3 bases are TGTGCCAGCAGTGAAAGGCGGATACAAGAGACCCAGTACTTC.

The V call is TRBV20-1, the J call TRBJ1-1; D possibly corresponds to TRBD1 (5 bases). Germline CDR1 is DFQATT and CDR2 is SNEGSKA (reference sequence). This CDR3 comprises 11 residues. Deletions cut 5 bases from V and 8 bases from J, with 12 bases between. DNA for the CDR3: TGCAGTGCTGGGGCCCAGGGAGAAGCTTTCTTT. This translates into CSAGAQGEAFF.

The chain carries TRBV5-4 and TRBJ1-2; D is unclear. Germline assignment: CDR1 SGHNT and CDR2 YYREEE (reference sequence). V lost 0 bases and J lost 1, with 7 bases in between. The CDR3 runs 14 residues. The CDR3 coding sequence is TGTGCCAGCAGCTTGGACGGTTATAACTATGGCTACACCTTC. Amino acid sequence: CASSLDGYNYGYTF.

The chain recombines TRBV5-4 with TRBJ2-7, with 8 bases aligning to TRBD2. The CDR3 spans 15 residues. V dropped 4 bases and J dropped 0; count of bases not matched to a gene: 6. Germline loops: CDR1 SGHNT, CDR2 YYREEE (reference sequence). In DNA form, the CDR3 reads TGTGCCAGCAGCCGGGGGGGGGACCCCTCCTACGAGCAGTACTTC. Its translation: CASSRGGDPSYEQYF.

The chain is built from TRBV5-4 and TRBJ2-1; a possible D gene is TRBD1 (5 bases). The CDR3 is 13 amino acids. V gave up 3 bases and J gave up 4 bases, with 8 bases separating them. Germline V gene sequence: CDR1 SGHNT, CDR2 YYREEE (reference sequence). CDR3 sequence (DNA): TGTGCCAGCAGCTCTAGACAGTACAATGAGCAGTTCTTC. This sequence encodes CASSSRQYNEQFF.